This TCR beta chain was obtained from a study of blood T cell repertoires in COVID-19. V gave up 6 bases and J gave up 7 bases; unmatched junction bases: 6. The CDR3 is 13 residues long. Some clones are missing from TCRdb's copy, which holds only in-frame ones; the method was immunoSEQ multiplex PCR. The sample yields over 80,000 clones, roughly 88% seen once. The sample was peripheral blood. The rearrangement uses TRBV12-3 or TRBV12-4 and TRBJ2-1, with TRBD1 identical over 7 bases. This receptor was obtained from a man aged 65-85 years with acute or convalescent COVID-19. CDR3 coding DNA: TGTGCCAGCAGCAAGGACAGGAAGAATGAGCAGTTCTTC. Its translation: CASSKDRKNEQFF.